The rows below give T cell receptor beta chains drawn from one sample of a study of T cell responses to AZD1222 COVID-19 vaccine. Assay used: immunoSEQ multiplex PCR; TCRdb lists only in-frame clones, some missing. The sample lists about 110,000 clones; approximately 85% were seen once. This specimen consisted of peripheral blood, obtained on day 0 of AZD1222 vaccination. These receptors were collected from an adult in good health. Both conserved end residues are part of each CDR3. The D gene is left open where the match is weak. Not every row has a clone size; where given, it reads once, few, many or a size class.

.,.,TRBV2,TRBJ2-5,TGTGCCAGCAGTGCACGACCAGGCGCTAAGGAGACCCAGTACTTC,CASSARPGAKETQYF
.,.,TRBV4-2,TRBJ2-3,TGTGCCAGCAGCCAGGGGAGACTCGGCACAGATACGCAGTATTTT,CASSQGRLGTDTQYF
.,few,TRBV6-5,TRBJ1-3,TGTGCCAGCAGGGAGGGGAGGCTTGGTGGAAACACCATATATTTT,CASREGRLGGNTIYF
.,.,TRBV9,TRBJ2-7,TGTGCCAGCAGCGCGAGGTGGGACCAGACCTACGAGCAGTACTTC,CASSARWDQTYEQYF
.,.,TRBV5-1,TRBJ2-1,TGCGCCAGCAGCTTGGGCAACTCCTACAATGAGCAGTTCTTC,CASSLGNSYNEQFF
.,.,TRBV6-1,TRBJ2-7,TGTGCCAGCAGTGAAATAGCTTACAGGTCCTACGAGCAGTACTTC,CASSEIAYRSYEQYF
.,.,TRBV10-3,TRBJ1-2,TGTGCCATCAGTGGGCAGGATAGTGGCTACACCTTC,CAISGQDSGYTF
TRBD1,.,TRBV29-1,TRBJ2-7,TGCAGCGTTAGAGGAAACAGGGGGGACTACGAGCAGTACTTC,CSVRGNRGDYEQYF
TRBD2,.,TRBV19,TRBJ2-1,TGTGCCAGTAGTAGGAAGGGGACTAGCTGGTATGAGCAGTTCTTC,CASSRKGTSWYEQFF
TRBD2,.,TRBV4-1,TRBJ2-2,TGCGCCAGCAGCCAGGAGCTCTTAGCGGGGGGTTACACCGGGGAGCTGTTTTTT,CASSQELLAGGYTGELFF
.,.,TRBV5-1,TRBJ1-1,TGCGCCAGCAGCTTCGGGGGATTGAACACTGAAGCTTTCTTT,CASSFGGLNTEAFF
.,.,TRBV30,TRBJ1-5,TGTGCCTGGAGTCCCGGTGGGAGGGGGCAGCCCCAGCATTTT,CAWSPGGRGQPQHF
TRBD1,.,TRBV28,TRBJ1-2,TGTGCCAGCAGTTTAGTGACAGGGGAGGAAAACTATGGCTACACCTTC,CASSLVTGEENYGYTF
.,.,TRBV6-2/TRBV6-3,TRBJ1-1,TGTGCCAGCAGTTACCGAGGGACGGGGAACACTGAAGCTTTCTTT,CASSYRGTGNTEAFF
.,.,TRBV11-3,TRBJ2-5,TGTGCCAGCACCTCCGGGCACCAAGAGACCCAGTACTTC,CASTSGHQETQYF
.,.,TRBV6-5,TRBJ1-2,TGTGCCAGCAGTTACGGGGGGAACTATGGCTACACCTTC,CASSYGGNYGYTF
TRBD1,.,TRBV28,TRBJ2-1,TGTGCCCGCAGCCTGGGGGGGGGACAGGGATGGGTCAATGAGCAGTTCTTC,CARSLGGGQGWVNEQFF
.,.,TRBV11-3,TRBJ2-6,TGTGCCAGCAGCACTACCCCGGGGACCCCTGGGGCCAACGTCCTGACTTTC,CASSTTPGTPGANVLTF
.,.,TRBV6-5,TRBJ1-2,TGTGCCAGCAGCTCAGGGATGGTCAACTATGGCTACACCTTC,CASSSGMVNYGYTF
.,.,TRBV7-9,TRBJ2-2,TGTGCCAGCAGCTTACCCCGGCCCGGGCCCCCGACCGGGGAGCTGTTTTTT,CASSLPRPGPPTGELFF
TRBD1,once,TRBV5-1,TRBJ2-1,TGCGCCAGCAGCTTTTGGTCCCCGGGACAGGGGAGCGATGAGCAGTTCTTC,CASSFWSPGQGSDEQFF
.,.,TRBV5-4,TRBJ2-5,TGTGCCAGCAGCCGCCCGGATCAAGAGACCCAGTACTTC,CASSRPDQETQYF
.,.,TRBV19,TRBJ1-5,TGTGCCAGTAGTACGGCGGGCGAGAGGGCTAGCAATCAGCCCCAGCATTTT,CASSTAGERASNQPQHF
TRBD1,once,TRBV18,TRBJ1-1,TGTGCCAGCTCACCAGTAAACCAGGGACAGGAAGCTTTCTTT,CASSPVNQGQEAFF
TRBD2,.,TRBV9,TRBJ2-3,TGTGCCAGCAGCCCACCCGGCGGGGGGGGCACAGATACGCAGTATTTT,CASSPPGGGGTDTQYF
.,.,TRBV4-1,TRBJ1-2,TGCGCCAGCAGCCACCCCAGGGACAACTATGGCTACACCTTC,CASSHPRDNYGYTF
.,.,TRBV7-8,TRBJ2-7,TGTGCCAGCAGCTTATCCTCACGGGCCGCTGTTGGGTGGGTTCCGTACTTC,CASSLSSRAAVGWVPYF
TRBD1,.,TRBV7-9,TRBJ1-3,TGTGCCAGCAGCTCGGACAGGGGACCGAAAGGAAACACCATATATTTT,CASSSDRGPKGNTIYF
.,.,TRBV14,TRBJ1-5,TGTGCCAGCAGTGAGGGGGGGCCGGGTCAGCCCCAGCATTTT,CASSEGGPGQPQHF
.,.,TRBV18,TRBJ1-1,TGTGCCAGCTCACTGAACACTGAAGCTTTCTTT,CASSLNTEAFF
.,.,TRBV29-1,TRBJ2-1,TGCAGCGCACTGGACCACAATGAGCAGTTCTTC,CSALDHNEQFF
TRBD1,once,TRBV10-3,TRBJ2-7,TGTGCCATCATAGGACAGGGGGCGCGAGAGCAGTACTTC,CAIIGQGAREQYF
TRBD1,.,TRBV6-5,TRBJ1-2,TGTGCCAGCAGGTGGGGACAGGTCAACTATGGCTACACCTTC,CASRWGQVNYGYTF
.,.,TRBV29-1,TRBJ1-2,TGCAGCGTTGCCAGGGGAGAGAACTATGGCTACACCTTC,CSVARGENYGYTF
.,.,TRBV9,TRBJ1-6,TGTGCCAGCAGCCAGGACGGGGATTCACCCCTCCACTTT,CASSQDGDSPLHF
.,many,TRBV9,TRBJ1-1,TGTGCCAGCAGCCCCGAAGGGTCTCACACTGAAGCTTTCTTT,CASSPEGSHTEAFF
.,.,TRBV6-4,TRBJ1-5,TGTGCCAGCAGTGACGTTTCGGCGCGGGCCAATCAGCCCCAGCATTTT,CASSDVSARANQPQHF
.,.,TRBV7-8,TRBJ1-4,TGTGCCAGCAGCTTACGGACTTTGTATGGTTCTAGAGAAAAACTGTTTTTT,CASSLRTLYGSREKLFF
.,many,TRBV19,TRBJ1-1,TGTGCCAGTAACCCGACAATCAACACTGAAGCTTTCTTT,CASNPTINTEAFF
TRBD1,once,TRBV18,TRBJ2-1,TGTGCCAGCTCACCACCGGGACAGGGTTGGAATGAGCAGTTCTTC,CASSPPGQGWNEQFF
TRBD1,.,TRBV28,TRBJ2-5,TGTGCCAACAGAGGGGACAGCCGTGGTCCCCAGTACTTC,CANRGDSRGPQYF
TRBD1,.,TRBV9,TRBJ2-3,TGTGCCAGCAGCGCGACAGGGACAGATACGCAGTATTTT,CASSATGTDTQYF